This T cell receptor beta chain was recovered during a study of blood T cell repertoires in COVID-19. Study-wide background: Researchers got acute and convalescent COVID-19 samples from the United States, Italy and Spain. PBMCs, B-cell-depleted T cells, or T cells were the source of the cDNA or gDNA that made up the material.

V shed 0 bases, J shed 1 base, and the junction held 6 bases outside the gene matches. Germline V lookup: CDR1 SGHDN, CDR2 FVKESK. The CDR3 spans 16 residues. Study processing details: How many nucleated cells were present was estimated from reference gene primer amplification. Assay: immunoSEQ multiplex PCR; the TCRdb copy retains only in-frame clones and omits some. The V and J calls and clone size are taken from that table; D and trimming were inferred from the DNA. The sample has 110,000 or so clones, 85% seen once. The V and J genes are TRBV14 and TRBJ2-7; 7 bases match TRBD1. The sequence was collected from a man between 50 and 59 years old with acute or convalescent COVID-19. Sequencing was done on a sample of peripheral blood. The CDR3 sequence: CASSQDPGRGSYEQYF. CDR3 nucleotide sequence: TGTGCCAGCAGCCAAGATCCGGGCAGGGGGTCCTACGAGCAGTACTTC.